This T cell receptor beta chain came from a study of monozygotic twins with inflammatory bowel disease (dated by TCRdb to about 2019). About the investigation overall: A total of some 30 monozygotic twin pairs were included in the full study, comprising nine German pairs (four IBD-concordant, five IBD-discordant) and 19 IBD-discordant Danish pairs. Within discordant pairs, disease-associated traits were sought mainly by comparing IBD patients with their genetically identical healthy co-twins. Each individual had, on average, about 151 000 unique TCRalpha sequences and 181 000 unique TCRbeta sequences available for analysis. Study-wide findings and limitations: No single strong signal or clonotype linked to IBD turned up in the results, so the idea that one exists was not supported. Distinction between different T cell subtypes could not be achieved in the analysis. Because patients received different immunosuppressive treatments, the repertoires may have picked up extra background noise and variability between individuals. No difference in repertoire similarity was observed between concordant and discordant twins, possibly owing to limited statistical power. A decrease in TCRbeta repertoire diversity, as measured by inverse Simpson index, was observed in IBD patients compared with their healthy co-twins. Fewer clonotypes were shared with other individuals by IBD patients than by healthy twins, most markedly in patients showing signs of disease activity.

From each donor, a 2.5 ml peripheral blood sample was drawn into PAXgene tubes and stored at -80 degrees C. Without T cell sorting, total RNA was isolated from whole blood using the PAXgene blood miRNA kit on an automated QIAcube. Peripheral blood from monozygotic twin pairs who were concordant or discordant for inflammatory bowel disease underwent deep TCRalpha and TCRbeta repertoire profiling using unique molecular barcoding. Smoking habits were recorded for all twin pairs, and each individual was classified as a current, former or never smoker. The CDR3, cysteine through phenylalanine, is 16 amino acids long. No DNA was logged. Based on the germline V gene (reference sequence), the CDR1 and CDR2 sequences are LNHNV and YYDKDF. About this clonotype itself: Its specific antigen is unknown.

The library was prepared using 5' RACE. The input for every TCR library was around 4,000 ng of total RNA. cDNA was synthesized with SMARTScribe reverse transcriptase in eight separate reactions per sample. Unique molecular identifiers containing a 6-nucleotide sample barcode were introduced through template switching during cDNA synthesis. TCRalpha and TCRbeta cDNA was amplified in two nested PCRs of 16 and 9 cycles, and bead purification was carried out after each PCR. Before amplification, the cDNA was treated with uracil DNA-glycosylase and purified using the QIAquick PCR purification kit. The second PCR was the step at which Illumina TruSeq-compatible adapters and sample-specific barcodes were added. TapeStation and Qubit were used to check library quality and concentration, and about 5 ng of each library was pooled. Pooled libraries were sequenced on an Illumina HiSeq2500 single-index Rapid Run with 2 x 100 bp reads and custom sequencing primers. In the paper's pipeline: MiGEC version 1.2.6 was used for UMI-based consensus assembly to correct PCR and sequencing errors. MiXCR version 2.1.1 was used for V(D)J alignment, clonotype assembly and CDR3 extraction. To normalise gene usage, clonotype sharing and MAIT/NKT TCR abundance, the analysis used the top 1000, 10 000 and 20 000 clonotypes per sample. After downsampling to 27 000 UMIs, diversity was calculated as the inverse Simpson index using the vegan R package. Paired Mann-Whitney U tests were applied to discordant twin pairs, with Benjamini-Hochberg correction for multiple testing. The reads, reprocessed by TCRdb, yield one row per CDR3 protein sequence and no DNA. None of the V and J calls come from the authors' own analysis; TCRdb made them. The table for this sample records about 93,000 distinct CDR3 sequences. The ten largest clones capture 6% to 9.5% of the sample.

Source material: blood. The chain is assembled from TRBV15 and TRBJ1-1; TCRdb proposes TRBD1, but this gene call is untestable without DNA. This TCR came from a human donor with ulcerative colitis or Crohn's disease, or a healthy co-twin of an affected twin (not recorded which). Here the CDR3 is given as CATSTTREVRGTEAFF.